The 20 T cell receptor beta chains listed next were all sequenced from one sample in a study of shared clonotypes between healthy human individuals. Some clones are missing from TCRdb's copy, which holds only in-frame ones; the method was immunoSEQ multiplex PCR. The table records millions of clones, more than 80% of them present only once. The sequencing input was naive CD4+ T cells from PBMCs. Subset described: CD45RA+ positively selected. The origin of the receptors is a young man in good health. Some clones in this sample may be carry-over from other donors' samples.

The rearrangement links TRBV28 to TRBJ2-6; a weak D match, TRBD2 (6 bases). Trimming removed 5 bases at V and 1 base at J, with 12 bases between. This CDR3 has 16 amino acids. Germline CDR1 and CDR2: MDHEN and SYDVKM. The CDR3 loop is CASSPRGRSGANVLTF. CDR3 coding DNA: TGTGCCAGCAGTCCACGAGGGAGGTCTGGGGCCAACGTCCTGACTTTC.

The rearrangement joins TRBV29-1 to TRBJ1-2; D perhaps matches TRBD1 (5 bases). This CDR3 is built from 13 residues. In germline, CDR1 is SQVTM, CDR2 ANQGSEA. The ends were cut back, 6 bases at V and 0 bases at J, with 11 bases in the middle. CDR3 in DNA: TGCAGCGTGAAGGGGTTTTCTAACTATGGCTACACCTTC. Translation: CSVKGFSNYGYTF.

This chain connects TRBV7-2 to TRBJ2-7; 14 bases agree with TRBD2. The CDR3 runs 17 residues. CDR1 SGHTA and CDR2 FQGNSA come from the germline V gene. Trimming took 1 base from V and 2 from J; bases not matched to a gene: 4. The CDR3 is CASSLGATSGRAYEQYF. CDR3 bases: TGTGCCAGCAGCTTAGGTGCGACTAGCGGGAGGGCCTACGAGCAGTACTTC.

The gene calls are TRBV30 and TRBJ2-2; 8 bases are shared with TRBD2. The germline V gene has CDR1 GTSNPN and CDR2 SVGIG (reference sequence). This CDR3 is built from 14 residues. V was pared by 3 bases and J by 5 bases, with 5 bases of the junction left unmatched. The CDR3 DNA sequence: TGTGCCTGGAGAGGCAGCGGGAGAACCGGGGAGCTGTTTTTT. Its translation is CAWRGSGRTGELFF.

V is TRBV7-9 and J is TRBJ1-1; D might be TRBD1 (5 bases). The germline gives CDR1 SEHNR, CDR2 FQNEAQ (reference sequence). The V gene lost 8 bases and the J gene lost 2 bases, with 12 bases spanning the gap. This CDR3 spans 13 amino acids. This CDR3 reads CASAPGGNTEAFF. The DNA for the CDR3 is TGTGCCAGCGCGCCGGGGGGTAACACTGAAGCTTTCTTT.

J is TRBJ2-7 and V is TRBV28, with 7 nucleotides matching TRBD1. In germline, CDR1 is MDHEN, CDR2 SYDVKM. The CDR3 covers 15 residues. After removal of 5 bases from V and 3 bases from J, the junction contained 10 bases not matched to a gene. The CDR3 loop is CASSPGTVAIYEQYF. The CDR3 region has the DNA TGTGCCAGCAGTCCCGGGACAGTTGCTATCTACGAGCAGTACTTC.

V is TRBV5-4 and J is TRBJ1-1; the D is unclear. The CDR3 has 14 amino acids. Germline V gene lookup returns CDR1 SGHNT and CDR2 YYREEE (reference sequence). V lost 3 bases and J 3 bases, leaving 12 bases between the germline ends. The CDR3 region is CASSSLDGHTEAFF. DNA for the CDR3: TGTGCCAGCAGCTCCCTAGACGGGCACACTGAAGCTTTCTTT. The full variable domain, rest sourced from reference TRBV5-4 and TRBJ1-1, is ETGVTQSPTHLIKTRGQQVTLRCSSQSGHNTVSWYQQALGQGPQFIFQYYREEENGRGNFPPRFSGLQFPNYSSELNVNALELDDSALYLCASSSLDGHTEAFFGQGTRLTVV.

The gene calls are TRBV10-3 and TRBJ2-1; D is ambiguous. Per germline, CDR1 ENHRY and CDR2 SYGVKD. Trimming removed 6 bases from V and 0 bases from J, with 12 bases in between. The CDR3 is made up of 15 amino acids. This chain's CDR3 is CAIRTPSSSYNEQFF. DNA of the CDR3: TGTGCCATCAGAACCCCGTCCAGCTCCTACAATGAGCAGTTCTTC.

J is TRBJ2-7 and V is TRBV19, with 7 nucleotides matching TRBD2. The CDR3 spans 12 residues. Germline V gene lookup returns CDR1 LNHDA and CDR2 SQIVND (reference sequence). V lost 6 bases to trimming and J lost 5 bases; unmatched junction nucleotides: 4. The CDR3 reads CASSDRGDEQYF. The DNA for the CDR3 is TGTGCCAGTAGCGACCGGGGGGACGAGCAGTACTTC.

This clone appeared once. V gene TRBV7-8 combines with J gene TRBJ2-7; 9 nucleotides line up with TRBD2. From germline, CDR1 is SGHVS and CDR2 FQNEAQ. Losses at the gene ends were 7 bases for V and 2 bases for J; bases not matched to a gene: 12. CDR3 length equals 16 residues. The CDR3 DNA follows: TGTGCCAGCACCCCTTCAGCGGGAGGTGGGACCTACGAGCAGTACTTC. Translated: CASTPSAGGGTYEQYF.

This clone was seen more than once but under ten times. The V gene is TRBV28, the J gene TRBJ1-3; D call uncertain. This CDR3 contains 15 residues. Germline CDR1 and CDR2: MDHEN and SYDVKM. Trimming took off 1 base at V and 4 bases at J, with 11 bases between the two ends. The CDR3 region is CASSLSGMRGNTIYF. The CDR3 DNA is TGTGCCAGCAGTTTATCCGGGATGAGGGGAAACACCATATATTTT.

CDR3 nucleotide sequence: TGCGCCAGCAGCTTGGTACTAGGGGTCGATACGCAGTATTTT. Translated, it gives CASSLVLGVDTQYF. The chain uses TRBV5-1 and TRBJ2-3; perhaps D is TRBD1 or TRBD2 (5 bases each). V gave up 0 bases and J gave up 6 bases, with 11 bases separating them. This CDR3 spans 14 amino acids. Germline assignment: CDR1 SGHRS and CDR2 YFSETQ. Drawing the rest from reference TRBV5-1 and TRBJ2-3, the complete variable domain is KAGVTQTPRYLIKTRGQQVTLSCSPISGHRSVSWYQQTPGQGLQFLFEYFSETQRNKGNFPGRFSGRQFSNSRSEMNVSTLELGDSALYLCASSLVLGVDTQYFGPGTRLTVL.

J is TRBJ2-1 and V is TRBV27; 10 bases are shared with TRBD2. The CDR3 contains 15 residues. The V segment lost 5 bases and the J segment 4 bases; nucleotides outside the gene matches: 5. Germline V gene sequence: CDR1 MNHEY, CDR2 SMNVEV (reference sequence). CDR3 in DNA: TGTGCCAGCAGTCAACTAGCGGGGAGGTACAATGAGCAGTTCTTC. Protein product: CASSQLAGRYNEQFF.

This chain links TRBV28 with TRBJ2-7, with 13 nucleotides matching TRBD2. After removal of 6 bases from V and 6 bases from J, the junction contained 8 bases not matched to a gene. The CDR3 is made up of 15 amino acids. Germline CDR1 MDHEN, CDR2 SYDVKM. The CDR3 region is CASSQRLAGGFEQYF. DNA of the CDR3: TGTGCCAGCAGCCAAAGACTAGCGGGAGGATTCGAGCAGTACTTC.

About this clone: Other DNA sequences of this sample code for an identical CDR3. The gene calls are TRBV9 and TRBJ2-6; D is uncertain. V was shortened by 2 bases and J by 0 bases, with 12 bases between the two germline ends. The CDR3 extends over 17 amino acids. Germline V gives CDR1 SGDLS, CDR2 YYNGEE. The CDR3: CASSVDGRSSGANVLTF. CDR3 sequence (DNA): TGTGCCAGCAGCGTGGATGGACGGTCCTCTGGGGCCAACGTCCTGACTTTC.

The CDR3 DNA is TGTGCCAGCAGCTTCTATAGTTCGAACACCGGGGAGCTGTTTTTT. Its protein product is CASSFYSSNTGELFF. The chain combines TRBV7-2 with TRBJ2-2; no reliable D call. Trimming took off 3 bases at V and 0 bases at J, with 8 bases between the two ends. The length of the CDR3 is 15 residues. Germline V gene sequence: CDR1 SGHTA, CDR2 FQGNSA.

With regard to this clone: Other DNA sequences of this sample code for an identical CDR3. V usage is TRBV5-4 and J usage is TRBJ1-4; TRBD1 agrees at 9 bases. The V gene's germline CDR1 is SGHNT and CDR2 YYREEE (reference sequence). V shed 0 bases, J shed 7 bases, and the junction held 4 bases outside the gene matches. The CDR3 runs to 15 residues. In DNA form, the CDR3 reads TGTGCCAGCAGCTTGGGGGGGACAGGGAGTGAAAAACTGTTTTTT. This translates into CASSLGGTGSEKLFF. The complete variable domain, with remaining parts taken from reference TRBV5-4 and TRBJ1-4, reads ETGVTQSPTHLIKTRGQQVTLRCSSQSGHNTVSWYQQALGQGPQFIFQYYREEENGRGNFPPRFSGLQFPNYSSELNVNALELDDSALYLCASSLGGTGSEKLFFGSGTQLSVL.

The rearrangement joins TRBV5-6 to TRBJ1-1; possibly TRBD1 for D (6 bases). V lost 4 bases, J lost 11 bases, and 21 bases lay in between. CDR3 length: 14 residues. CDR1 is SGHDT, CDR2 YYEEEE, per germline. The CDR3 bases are TGTGCCAGCAGCCTGGATCCGACAGGTCGAGCGGCTTTCTTT. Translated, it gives CASSLDPTGRAAFF.

The CDR3, as DNA: TGTGCCAGTAGTATAGATGGGGCCACAGATACGCAGTATTTT. This translates into CASSIDGATDTQYF. J is TRBJ2-3 and V is TRBV19; tentative D call: TRBD1 (5 bases). The V and J ends lost 0 bases and 2 bases respectively, with 6 bases between them. The germline CDR1 and CDR2 sequences are LNHDA and SQIVND (reference sequence). There are 14 residues in the CDR3.

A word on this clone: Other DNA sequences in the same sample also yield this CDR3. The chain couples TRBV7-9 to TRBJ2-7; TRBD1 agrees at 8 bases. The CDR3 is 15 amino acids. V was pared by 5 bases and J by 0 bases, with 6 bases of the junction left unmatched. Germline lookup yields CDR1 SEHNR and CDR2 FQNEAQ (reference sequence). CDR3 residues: CASSLGQGLSYEQYF. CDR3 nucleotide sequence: TGTGCCAGCAGCCTCGGACAGGGACTCTCCTACGAGCAGTACTTC.